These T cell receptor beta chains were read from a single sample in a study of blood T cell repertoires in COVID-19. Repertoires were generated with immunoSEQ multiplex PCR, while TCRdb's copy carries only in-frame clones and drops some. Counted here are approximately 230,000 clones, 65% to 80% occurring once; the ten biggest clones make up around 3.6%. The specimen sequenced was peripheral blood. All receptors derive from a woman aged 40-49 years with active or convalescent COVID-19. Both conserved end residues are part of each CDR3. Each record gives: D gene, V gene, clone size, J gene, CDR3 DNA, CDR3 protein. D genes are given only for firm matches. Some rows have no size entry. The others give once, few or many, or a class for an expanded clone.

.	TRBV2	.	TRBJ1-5	TGTGCCAGCAGTGGCCACGACAGGATCGAGCATTTT	CASSGHDRIEHF
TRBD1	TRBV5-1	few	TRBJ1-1	TGCGCCAGCAGCTTGTCAGGGAGCCGGGACAGGGAAGCTTTCTTT	CASSLSGSRDREAFF
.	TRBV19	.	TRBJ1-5	TGTGCCAGTAAAAGCAGGCTCCATCAGCCCCAGCATTTT	CASKSRLHQPQHF
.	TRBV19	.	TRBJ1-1	TGTGCCAGTAGTATTCGGGCAGGGATCACTGAAGCTTTCTTT	CASSIRAGITEAFF
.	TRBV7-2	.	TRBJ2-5	TGTGCCAGCAGCTGGAGCCCTTTGGAGACCCAGTACTTC	CASSWSPLETQYF
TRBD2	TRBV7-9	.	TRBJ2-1	TGTGCCAGCAGCTTAGGCGGGGGGGCCACGAATGAGCAGTTCTTC	CASSLGGGATNEQFF
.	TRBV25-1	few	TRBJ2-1	TGTGCCAGCAGTGAAGGGGGCTTGAATGAGCAGTTCTTC	CASSEGGLNEQFF
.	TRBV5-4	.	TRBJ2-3	TGTGCCAGCAGCTCGGCAGGTGGGGGGATCACAGATACGCAGTATTTT	CASSSAGGGITDTQYF
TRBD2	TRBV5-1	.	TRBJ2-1	TGCGCCAGCAGCGTAGCGGGGGGAGTCTACAATGAGCAGTTCTTC	CASSVAGGVYNEQFF
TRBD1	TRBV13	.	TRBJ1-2	TGTGCCAGCAGCTTAGGCCTAAATTACAGGGGGGGCTACACCTTC	CASSLGLNYRGGYTF
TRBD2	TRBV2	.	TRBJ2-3	TGTGCCAGCAGAAGACTAGCGGGGACCACAGATACGCAGTATTTT	CASRRLAGTTDTQYF
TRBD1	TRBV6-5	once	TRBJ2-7	TGTGCCAGCAGAGACAGGGTCTACGAGCAGTACTTC	CASRDRVYEQYF
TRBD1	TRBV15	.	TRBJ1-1	TGTGCCACCAGCGGAGACAGGGGGTCCGCTGAAGCTTTCTTT	CATSGDRGSAEAFF
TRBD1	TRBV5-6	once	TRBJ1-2	TGTGCCAGCAGCATCGGACAGGGGACGTATGGCTATGGCTACACCTTC	CASSIGQGTYGYGYTF
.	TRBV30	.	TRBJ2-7	TGTGCCTGGAGTGTAAAGAGGCAGAGCTCCTACGAGCAGTACTTC	CAWSVKRQSSYEQYF
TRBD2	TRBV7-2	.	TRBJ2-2	TGTGCCAGCAGCTCACCTACCAGCGGGGGGCCAAGGATCACCGGGGAGCTGTTTTTT	CASSSPTSGGPRITGELFF
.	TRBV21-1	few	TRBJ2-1	TGTGCCTCGGGTCGCGGGGGGGCTTACAATGAGCAGTTCTTC	CASGRGGAYNEQFF
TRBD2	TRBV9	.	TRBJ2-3	TGTGCCAGCAGCGTAGGAGATAGCGGGGGGCAAGATACGCAGTATTTT	CASSVGDSGGQDTQYF
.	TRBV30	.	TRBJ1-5	TGTGCCTGGTCGATTGAGGGCAATCAGCCCCAGCATTTT	CAWSIEGNQPQHF
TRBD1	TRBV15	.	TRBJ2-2	TGTGCCACCAGCAGAGACCTAACCGGGACAGGGAACGGGGAGCTGTTTTTT	CATSRDLTGTGNGELFF
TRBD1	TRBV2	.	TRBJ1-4	TGTGCCAGCAAATTGACAGGGTTAGGGGAAAAACTGTTTTTT	CASKLTGLGEKLFF
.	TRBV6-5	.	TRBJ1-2	TGTGCCAGCAGGACCGGGATAACCTTCTATGGCTACACCTTC	CASRTGITFYGYTF
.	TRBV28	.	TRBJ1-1	TGTGCCAGCAGTTTTGGCAGGAACACTGAAGCTTTCTTT	CASSFGRNTEAFF
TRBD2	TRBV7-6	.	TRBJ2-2	TGTGCCAGCAGCTTACCAGCGGGGATAAACACCGGGGAGCTGTTTTTT	CASSLPAGINTGELFF
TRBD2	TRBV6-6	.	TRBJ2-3	TGTGCCAGCAGGACTAGCGGGGATAGCACAGATACGCAGTATTTT	CASRTSGDSTDTQYF
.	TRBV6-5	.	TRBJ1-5	TGTGCCAGCAGCCAGGACTGGGATAGCAATCAGCCCCAGCATTTT	CASSQDWDSNQPQHF
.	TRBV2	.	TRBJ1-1	TGTGCCAGTGCGACCGCTGGGGCGTTTAACACTGAAGCTTTCTTT	CASATAGAFNTEAFF
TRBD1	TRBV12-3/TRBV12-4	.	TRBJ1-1	TGTGCCAGCAGTTATACACAGGGGGTTGAAGCTTTCTTT	CASSYTQGVEAFF
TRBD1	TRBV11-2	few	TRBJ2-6	TGTGCCAGCAGCTTAGAGTCACGGACAGGGGTATCTGGGGCCAACGTCCTGACTTTC	CASSLESRTGVSGANVLTF